This entry features one TCR beta chain sequence. Its matching antigen is unknown. This entry comes from a study of cytomegalovirus exposure and HLA in healthy donors. Study context: Among roughly 180 million T cells, an earlier analysis found roughly 100 million unique TCR beta sequences. Study outcomes and limitations: In vitro testing confirmed a few CMV-associated chains as specific for CMV antigens. A list of more than 150 TCR beta chains associated with cytomegalovirus was given. A later analysis reportedly identified an Asian-associated ancestry cluster as carrying fewer N-insertions than the roughly 700-donor mean.

CDR3 length: 14 residues. The germline V gene encodes CDR1 LNHDA and CDR2 SQIVND (reference sequence). V was clipped by 7 bases and J by 0 bases, with 10 bases between them. The PCR contained 60 Vbeta and 13 Jbeta primers. Assay used: immunoSEQ multiplex PCR; TCRdb lists only in-frame clones, some missing. The data contain around 160,000 clones, about 76% of them singletons. This TCR came from a woman aged 35 to 49 in good health and CMV-seropositive. V usage is TRBV19 and J usage is TRBJ1-3; no firm D call. The sequenced sample consisted of PBMCs. CDR3 DNA sequence: TGTGCCAGTAAAGTCACCAGCTCTGGAAACACCATATATTTT. Residues: CASKVTSSGNTIYF.